Sequencing of this T cell receptor (beta chain) was carried out in a study of T cell repertoires in cytomegalovirus infection (dated by TCRdb to about 2019). Regarding the research as a whole: Because public TCR beta signatures pointed to carriage of CMV infection together with the matching HLA type, the HLA type of each donor mattered for the analysis.

Instrument used: Illumina HiSeq 1500. TCRdb itself trimmed the public reads at Q25 with fastp, ran MiXCR and retained productive beta chains. Entries are consolidated by CDR3 protein sequence, retaining the most common genes and DNA. For this sample there are approximately 500,000 distinct CDR3 sequences; 11% appear just once. The ten most abundant clones make up roughly 10% of the sample. This clonotype was counted ten times or more. What antigen it recognizes has not been identified. No much larger clone is present one base from it, and per-base qualities are unavailable. General study outcomes and caveats: Cumulative frequency of public TCR beta family members discriminated carriers of CMV infection plus the relevant HLA type in this cohort and an independent roughly 320-donor cohort. The ex vivo response was dominated by HLA-C-restricted CMV-specific TCR beta clonotypes, and the single most frequent clonotype in two of eight donors was supplied by these HLA-C-restricted clonotypes.

CDR1 and CDR2 (SGHTA, FQGTGA) derive from the germline V gene. CDR3 length: 12 amino acids, cysteine to phenylalanine. The DNA shown is the 36-base CDR3, in frame from base 1. The rearranged chain carries TRBV7-3 and TRBJ1-1; D gene: possibly TRBD1, on 5 matching bases. Sequencing was performed on PBMCs. The sequence was obtained from a human donor in good health (CMV status not recorded). Some clones in this sample may be carry-over from other donors' samples. The CDR3 in this case is CVFEEGPTEAFF. The DNA reads as follows: TGTGTCTTTGAGGAGGGGCCCACTGAAGCTTTCTTT.